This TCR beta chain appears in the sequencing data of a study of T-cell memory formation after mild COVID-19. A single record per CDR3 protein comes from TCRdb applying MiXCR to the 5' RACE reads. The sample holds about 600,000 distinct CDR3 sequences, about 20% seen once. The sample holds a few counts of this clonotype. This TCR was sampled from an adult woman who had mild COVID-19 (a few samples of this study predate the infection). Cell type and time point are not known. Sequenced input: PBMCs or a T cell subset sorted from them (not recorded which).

Written as DNA, the CDR3 is TGTGCCAGCAGCGAGCGATCTGGGGGGCCCGCCTACGAGCAGTACTTC. It codes for CASSERSGGPAYEQYF. The genes are TRBV9 and TRBJ2-7; D is possibly TRBD1 or TRBD2 (6 bases each). The germline gives CDR1 SGDLS, CDR2 YYNGEE. CDR3 length equals 16 residues. Between the trimmed V and J ends, which lost 3 bases and 2 bases, there was a span of 18 bases. The full variable domain, with the rest looked up from reference TRBV9 and TRBJ2-7, is DSGVTQTPKHLITATGQRVTLRCSPRSGDLSVYWYQQSLDQGLQFLIQYYNGEERAKGNILERFSAQQFPDLHSELNLSSLELGDSALYFCASSERSGGPAYEQYFGPGTRLTVT.